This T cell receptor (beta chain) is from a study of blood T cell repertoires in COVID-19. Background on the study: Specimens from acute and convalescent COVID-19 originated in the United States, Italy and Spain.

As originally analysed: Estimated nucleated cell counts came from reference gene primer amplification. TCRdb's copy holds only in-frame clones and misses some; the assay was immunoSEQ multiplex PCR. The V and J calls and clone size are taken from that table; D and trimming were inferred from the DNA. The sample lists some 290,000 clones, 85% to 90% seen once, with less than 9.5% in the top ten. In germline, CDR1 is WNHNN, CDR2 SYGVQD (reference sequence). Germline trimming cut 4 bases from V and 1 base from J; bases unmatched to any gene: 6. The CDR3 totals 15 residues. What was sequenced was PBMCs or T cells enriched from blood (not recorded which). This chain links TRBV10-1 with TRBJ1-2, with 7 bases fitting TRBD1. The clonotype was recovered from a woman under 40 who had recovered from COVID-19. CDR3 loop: CASSGTTGSNYGYTF. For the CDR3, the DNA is TGCGCCAGCAGTGGAACGACAGGGAGTAACTATGGCTACACCTTC.